This TCR beta chain was identified in a study of cytomegalovirus exposure and HLA in healthy donors. Assay used: immunoSEQ multiplex PCR; TCRdb lists only in-frame clones, some missing. The sample includes 100,000 or so clones, roughly 87% of them seen just once. The ends lost 5 bases at V and 5 bases at J; junction bases unmatched: 11. CDR3 size: 16 residues. CDR1 is SGHAT and CDR2 is FQDESV in the germline V gene (reference sequence). This chain joins TRBV11-1 and TRBJ2-3; 9 bases align to TRBD1. The sequencing input was PBMCs. The receptor comes from a woman aged 30 to 39 in good health and CMV-seronegative. In nucleotides, the CDR3 is TGTGCCAGCAGCCTGAGCCGGACAGGGGATGGAGATACGCAGTATTTT. Protein sequence: CASSLSRTGDGDTQYF.